These 13 T cell receptor beta chains were sequenced from one sample in a study of T cells in Graves' hyperthyroidism and ophthalmopathy. Researchers took RNA transcripts and amplified the TCR beta CDR3 regions from them. TCR CDR3 regions were first amplified by RT-PCR with HTBI primers. TCRdb passed the multiplex PCR reads through MiXCR, listing each CDR3 protein once. The repertoire consists of hundreds of thousands of distinct CDR3 sequences, with approximately 17% occurring once and the leading ten covering roughly 18%. Material: blood. The receptors here all came from a woman younger than 30 with Graves' ophthalmopathy.

In its sample, this clonotype was seen many times. The V gene is TRBV11-2, the J gene TRBJ1-2; D might be TRBD1 (6 bases). CDR3 length: 11 residues. CDR1 and CDR2 from the germline V gene are SGHAT and FQNNGV. V dropped 9 bases and J dropped 2 bases, with 7 bases sitting between them. The CDR3 DNA is TGTGCCAGAGACAGGAACTATGGCTACACCTTC. It yields the protein CARDRNYGYTF.

This clonotype was detected a few times. The V gene is TRBV7-6, the J gene TRBJ2-3, with 9 bases lining up with TRBD1. CDR3 length: 14 residues. Germline lookup yields CDR1 SGHVS and CDR2 FNYEAQ. V lost 3 bases and J lost 4; bases outside the gene matches: 2. For the CDR3, the DNA is TGTGCCAGCAGCTTTGACAGGGGGGCAGATACGCAGTATTTT. Translation: CASSFDRGADTQYF. The full variable domain, completed using reference TRBV7-6 and TRBJ2-3, is GAGVSQSPRYKVTKRGQDVALRCDPISGHVSLYWYRQALGQGPEFLTYFNYEAQQDKSGLPNDRFSAERPEGSISTLTIQRTEQRDSAMYRCASSFDRGADTQYFGPGTRLTVL.

In this sample, this clonotype turned up a few times. The chain carries TRBV5-1 and TRBJ2-5; the D is unclear. With 4 bases removed from V and 2 bases from J, the gap between germline ends came to 12 bases. CDR1 is SGHRS, CDR2 YFSETQ, per germline. The CDR3 extends over 14 amino acids. CDR3 nucleotide sequence: TGCGCCAGCAGCAAAGACTCGTTACAAGAGACCCAGTACTTC. It yields the protein CASSKDSLQETQYF.

This clonotype was counted between two and nine times. The rearrangement links TRBV7-3 to TRBJ2-1; D might be TRBD2 (5 bases). There are 15 residues in the CDR3. Trimming left V 4 bases short and J 5 bases short, with 15 bases between. The germline V gene has CDR1 SGHTA and CDR2 FQGTGA. CDR3 amino acids: CASSSEQDFHNEQFF. In DNA, the CDR3 is TGTGCCAGCAGCTCCGAGCAGGACTTCCACAATGAGCAGTTCTTC.

CDR3 nucleotide sequence: TGTGCCAGCAGCCAAGATCCCCAGGGGAGTTCACCCCTCCACTTT. It yields the protein CASSQDPQGSSPLHF. The chain combines TRBV4-2 with TRBJ1-6, with a weak D call TRBD1 (6 bases). CDR1 is LGHNA, CDR2 YNFKEQ, per germline. The CDR3 extends over 15 amino acids. V was cut by 0 bases and J by 9 bases, with 12 bases left in between.

V is TRBV7-9 and J is TRBJ2-2, with unresolved D. Germline loops: CDR1 SEHNR, CDR2 FQNEAQ (reference sequence). The V end was cut by 5 bases, the J end by 2 bases, with 12 bases between. The CDR3 has 15 residues. CDR3 in DNA: TGTGCCAGCAGCCCACCCAGACAAAACACCGGGGAGCTGTTTTTT. Protein: CASSPPRQNTGELFF.

This clonotype was counted a few times. V gene TRBV19 combines with J gene TRBJ2-1; TRBD2 is a possible D gene (5 bases). CDR1 is LNHDA and CDR2 is SQIVND in the germline V gene (reference sequence). V was shortened by 4 bases and J by 7 bases, with 14 bases between the two germline ends. This CDR3 region has 14 residues. CDR3 loop: CASSNRDGVNEQFF. DNA for the CDR3: TGTGCCAGTAGTAATCGAGACGGGGTAAATGAGCAGTTCTTC.

There are many counts of this clonotype. V usage is TRBV7-8 and J usage is TRBJ2-2, with D hard to call. Germline V gene data show CDR1 as SGHVS and CDR2 as FQNEAQ. Deletions cut 4 bases from V and 2 bases from J, with 5 bases between. The CDR3 totals 13 residues. CDR3 sequence reads: CASSYGNTGELFF. CDR3 coding DNA: TGTGCCAGCAGCTACGGAAACACCGGGGAGCTGTTTTTT.

This clonotype was seen at least ten times. The chain is built from TRBV5-1 and TRBJ2-1, with 7 bases fitting TRBD2. The CDR3 consists of 17 residues. Germline values: CDR1 SGHRS, CDR2 YFSETQ. J gave up 9 bases and V 4 bases, and 19 bases lay outside the gene matches. The CDR3 spells CASSPWGSGNSQGEQFF. The DNA of the CDR3 is TGCGCCAGCAGCCCCTGGGGAAGCGGGAATAGCCAGGGTGAGCAGTTCTTC. Variable domain in full (rest from reference TRBV5-1 and TRBJ2-1): KAGVTQTPRYLIKTRGQQVTLSCSPISGHRSVSWYQQTPGQGLQFLFEYFSETQRNKGNFPGRFSGRQFSNSRSEMNVSTLELGDSALYLCASSPWGSGNSQGEQFFGPGTRLTVL.

This clonotype was found many times. V gene TRBV30 combines with J gene TRBJ2-7, with D maybe TRBD1 (5 bases). The CDR3 is made up of 13 amino acids. The germline gives CDR1 GTSNPN, CDR2 SVGIG (reference sequence). Trimming took off 7 bases at V and 1 base at J, with 14 bases between the two ends. The CDR3 is CAFGAGGSYEQYF. Here the CDR3 DNA reads TGTGCCTTTGGGGCAGGTGGGTCCTACGAGCAGTACTTC. The full variable domain, with the rest looked up from reference TRBV30 and TRBJ2-7, is SQTIHQWPATLVQPVGSPLSLECTVEGTSNPNLYWYRQAAGRGLQLLFYSVGIGQISSEVPQNLSASRPQDRQFILSSKKLLLSDSGFYLCAFGAGGSYEQYFGPGTRLTVT.

This clonotype was seen a handful of times. The V call is TRBV29-1, the J call TRBJ2-1; a weak D match, TRBD1 (6 bases). There are 17 residues in the CDR3. CDR1 SQVTM and CDR2 ANQGSEA come from the germline V gene. With 2 bases removed from V and 0 bases from J, the gap between germline ends came to 17 bases. Here the CDR3 reads CSVESRQGTFSYNEQFF. The DNA of the CDR3 is TGCAGCGTTGAAAGCCGGCAGGGGACATTCTCCTACAATGAGCAGTTCTTC.

This clonotype is medium-sized (0.01 to 0.1%) in the sample. The chain has TRBV28 and TRBJ2-7; TRBD1 matches 9 bases. CDR1 is MDHEN, CDR2 SYDVKM, per germline. The CDR3 totals 14 residues. V lost 6 bases to trimming and J lost 6 bases; unmatched junction nucleotides: 9. The chain's CDR3 is CASSTLTGGREQYF. The CDR3 coding sequence is TGTGCCAGCAGCACTTTAACAGGGGGCCGCGAGCAGTACTTC.

For this clonotype: This sequence may be a read error, since a much larger clone differs from it by one base. This chain connects TRBV12-3 or TRBV12-4 to TRBJ1-5; no firm D call. CDR3 length: 14 amino acids. Trimming removed 1 base at V and 0 bases at J, with 4 bases between. Here the CDR3 reads CASSLEASNQPQHF. The CDR3, as DNA: TGTGCCAGCAGTTTAGAAGCTAGCAATCAGCCCCAGCATTTT.